The rows below give T cell receptor beta chains drawn from one sample of a study of blood T cell repertoires in COVID-19. TCRdb's table, derived via immunoSEQ multiplex PCR, lists solely in-frame clones and lacks some. This table has approximately 220,000 clones, roughly 85% appearing once. Sequenced material: peripheral blood. These TCRs come from a man between 50 and 59 years old who had recovered from COVID-19. The CDR3 runs from the conserved cysteine through the conserved F or W. D genes are given only for firm matches. Clone size, where shown, is once, few, many, or a class for clones that have expanded.

TRBJ2-7 | TRBD1 | - | TRBV13 | TGTGCCAGCAGCCGGACAGGGTGGGAGCAGTACTTC | CASSRTGWEQYF
TRBJ2-5 | TRBD2 | - | TRBV3-1/TRBV3-2 | TGTGCCAGCAGCCAAGAGGAGGGGCGACTAGCCGAGGGGACCCAGTACTTC | CASSQEEGRLAEGTQYF
TRBJ2-7 | - | - | TRBV30 | TGTGCCTGGAGTAGGGGGGGGGACTACGAGCAGTACTTC | CAWSRGGDYEQYF
TRBJ1-5 | TRBD1 | - | TRBV4-1 | TGCGCCAGCAGCCAAGTGGGACAGGGCAATCAGCCCCAGCATTTT | CASSQVGQGNQPQHF
TRBJ2-1 | TRBD2 | - | TRBV5-1 | TGCGCCAGCAGACTTAGCGGGGCGACCTACAATGAGCAGTTCTTC | CASRLSGATYNEQFF
TRBJ2-5 | - | - | TRBV19 | TGTGCCAGTAGTAACAGTCGGGAGACCCAGTACTTC | CASSNSRETQYF
TRBJ2-3 | - | few | TRBV6-2/TRBV6-3 | TGTGCCAGCAGTTGCGGACAGCCTACCTGCACAGATACGCAGTATTTT | CASSCGQPTCTDTQYF
TRBJ2-4 | TRBD2 | - | TRBV19 | TGTGCCAGTAGTAGGAGCGGGGGTAGAGCCAAAAACATTCAGTACTTC | CASSRSGGRAKNIQYF
TRBJ2-6 | - | - | TRBV4-1 | TGCGCCAGCAGTCTCCAGGGGTATGGTTCTGGGGCCAACGTCCTGACTTTC | CASSLQGYGSGANVLTF
TRBJ2-1 | - | - | TRBV11-1 | TGTGCCAGCAGCCCCGCTTTGAGCTCCTACAATGAGCAGTTCTTC | CASSPALSSYNEQFF
TRBJ2-1 | TRBD2 | - | TRBV19 | TGTGCCAGTAGTATAGTTAGGGGACTAGCGGGAGGGTTAAATGAGCAGTTCTTC | CASSIVRGLAGGLNEQFF
TRBJ2-2 | - | - | TRBV28 | TGTGCCAGCAGAGAGGTCACTTTGAACACCGGGGAGCTGTTTTTT | CASREVTLNTGELFF
TRBJ1-1 | - | - | TRBV9 | TGTGCCAGCAGCTCCAGAGCGGCGAACACTGAAGCTTTCTTT | CASSSRAANTEAFF
TRBJ1-2 | - | - | TRBV5-6 | TGTGCCAGCAGCTGGGGACTACTTGGCTACACCTTC | CASSWGLLGYTF
TRBJ2-3 | TRBD2 | - | TRBV10-3 | TGTGCCACCGCTAGCGGGACGGGCGGGGCAGATACGCAGTATTTT | CATASGTGGADTQYF
TRBJ1-1 | TRBD1 | - | TRBV25-1 | TGTGCCAGCAGTGCTTACAGGGGGGACACTGAAGCTTTCTTT | CASSAYRGDTEAFF
TRBJ1-6 | TRBD1 | - | TRBV2 | TGTGCCAGCAGTGACAAAAACCTCCGGGACAGGGCTTCACCCCTCCACTTT | CASSDKNLRDRASPLHF
TRBJ2-7 | - | - | TRBV11-3 | TGTGCCAGCAGCTTAGGACAAGGACTCTCCTACGAGCAGTACTTC | CASSLGQGLSYEQYF
TRBJ1-3 | - | - | TRBV18 | TGTGCCAGCTCACCCGACAGGATCTCTGGAAACACCATATATTTT | CASSPDRISGNTIYF
TRBJ2-7 | - | - | TRBV6-6 | TGTGCCAGCAGTTTCGGACTATCCGGCTACGAGCAGTACTTC | CASSFGLSGYEQYF
TRBJ2-6 | TRBD2 | - | TRBV7-8 | TGTGCCAGCAGCTTAGCCGCTAGCGGGATGTCTTCGCCTGGGGCCAACGTCCTGACTTTC | CASSLAASGMSSPGANVLTF
TRBJ1-2 | - | - | TRBV6-5 | TGTGCCAGCAGTTCCAGGGGTCGGGACTATGGCTACACCTTC | CASSSRGRDYGYTF
TRBJ1-2 | TRBD1 | once | TRBV28 | TGTGCCAGCAGTTCACAGGGGGTGGCGAACTATGGCTACACCTTC | CASSSQGVANYGYTF
TRBJ1-5 | TRBD1 | - | TRBV24-1 | TGTGCCACTTCCGGGACAGGGGGCGCGGGTCAGCCCCAGCATTTT | CATSGTGGAGQPQHF
TRBJ2-2 | TRBD2 | - | TRBV27 | TGTGCCAGCACTAGCGGGAGGACCAACACCGGGGAGCTGTTTTTT | CASTSGRTNTGELFF
TRBJ2-7 | TRBD2 | few | TRBV11-3 | TGTGCCAGCAGTCGGACTAGCGGGAGGCACGAGCAGTACTTC | CASSRTSGRHEQYF
TRBJ1-5 | - | - | TRBV28 | TGTGCCAGCAGTCCTGGGATCGGGAATGTCAATCAGCCCCAGCATTTT | CASSPGIGNVNQPQHF
TRBJ2-1 | - | - | TRBV5-1 | TGCGCCAGCAGCTTGATACAGCAGAAGAGAGATGAGCAGTTCTTC | CASSLIQQKRDEQFF
TRBJ2-3 | TRBD2 | - | TRBV3-1/TRBV3-2 | TGTGCCAGCAGCCCACTTAGCGGGGGGGGGACAGATACGCAGTATTTT | CASSPLSGGGTDTQYF
TRBJ2-4 | - | - | TRBV6-6 | TGTGCCAGCAGTCCAACTAGCTCCTTAGCCAAAAACATTCAGTACTTC | CASSPTSSLAKNIQYF
TRBJ2-5 | TRBD1 | - | TRBV9 | TGTGCCAGCAGCGTAGTGGGGACAGCCTACGAGACCCAGTACTTC | CASSVVGTAYETQYF
TRBJ2-5 | TRBD2 | - | TRBV7-2 | TGTGCCAGCAGCTTCGCGGGAGCGGACGAGACCCAGTACTTC | CASSFAGADETQYF
TRBJ1-1 | - | - | TRBV27 | TGTGCCAGCAGTGCCCTGTCCGGGAACACTGAAGCTTTCTTT | CASSALSGNTEAFF
TRBJ2-7 | - | - | TRBV2 | TGTGCCAGCAGTGAGGGGGCAGCCGACTCCTACGAGCAGTACTTC | CASSEGAADSYEQYF
TRBJ2-7 | TRBD2 | - | TRBV28 | TGTGCCAGTAGGACTAGCAGATTCTACGAGCAGTACTTC | CASRTSRFYEQYF
TRBJ2-7 | - | - | TRBV25-1 | TGTGCCAGCAGTGGGGGGCCAGGGCACCACGAGCAGTACTTC | CASSGGPGHHEQYF
TRBJ2-5 | - | - | TRBV30 | TGTGCCTGGAGTGTCGGGATTCAAGAGACCCAGTACTTC | CAWSVGIQETQYF
TRBJ2-5 | TRBD1 | once | TRBV28 | TGTGCCAGCAGTTCACCCGGGACAGGGTTAGAGACCCAGTACTTC | CASSSPGTGLETQYF
TRBJ1-2 | TRBD1 | - | TRBV28 | TGTGCCAGCAGGGCGACCGGGACAGAGAATTATGGCTACACCTTC | CASRATGTENYGYTF
TRBJ2-1 | TRBD2 | - | TRBV19 | TGTGCCAGCTCTAGCGGGAGCATCGACAATGAGCAGTTCTTC | CASSSGSIDNEQFF
TRBJ2-7 | - | - | TRBV27 | TGTGCCAGCAGTTTATATAATCGGGACACCACCTACGAGCAGTACTTC | CASSLYNRDTTYEQYF
TRBJ1-1 | TRBD1 | - | TRBV7-9 | TGTGCCAGCAGCCTACAGGGGGCTGGCACTGAAGCTTTCTTT | CASSLQGAGTEAFF
TRBJ2-1 | TRBD2 | - | TRBV24-1 | TGTGCCACCAGTGATTTGCCTAGCGGGAGTGGAGATGAGCAGTTCTTC | CATSDLPSGSGDEQFF
TRBJ1-2 | - | - | TRBV2 | TGTGCCAGCAGTGAACAGGCTGCTAACTATGGCTACACCTTC | CASSEQAANYGYTF
TRBJ1-2 | - | - | TRBV30 | TGTGCCTGGAGTGTACTAGGGGGCTACACCTTC | CAWSVLGGYTF
TRBJ1-4 | - | - | TRBV3-1/TRBV3-2 | TGTGCCAGCAGTCGAGGGTTGTTGAATGAAAAACTGTTTTTT | CASSRGLLNEKLFF
TRBJ2-5 | TRBD2 | - | TRBV15 | TGTGCCACCAGCAGACTCGAGCGGGGACAAGAGACCCAGTACTTC | CATSRLERGQETQYF
TRBJ1-2 | - | - | TRBV12-3/TRBV12-4 | TGTGCCAGCAGTCTATCAACTAACTATGGCTACACCTTC | CASSLSTNYGYTF
TRBJ2-3 | TRBD1 | - | TRBV27 | TGTGCCAGCAGTTTATCTGGACAGGGACGAGATACGCAGTATTTT | CASSLSGQGRDTQYF
TRBJ1-2 | TRBD1 | - | TRBV12-3/TRBV12-4 | TGTGCCAGCAGCCGGACAGGCCGTGATGGCTACACCTTC | CASSRTGRDGYTF
TRBJ1-1 | TRBD1 | - | TRBV2 | TGTGCCAGCAGTAGACGACAGGGGGTATTGAACACTGAAGCTTTCTTT | CASSRRQGVLNTEAFF
TRBJ2-5 | TRBD1 | - | TRBV18 | TGTGCCAGCTCACCAGGGACAGGGGGCTCGGAGACCCAGTACTTC | CASSPGTGGSETQYF
TRBJ2-3 | TRBD2 | - | TRBV27 | TGTGCCAGCAGTTTTTGGGGGGGAGGCACAGATACGCAGTATTTT | CASSFWGGGTDTQYF
TRBJ1-6 | - | - | TRBV5-6 | TGTGCCAGCAGCTTCCCCGGGGGGAAAAATTCACCCCTCCACTTT | CASSFPGGKNSPLHF
TRBJ1-5 | - | - | TRBV5-1 | TGCGCCAGCAGCCGGGGTCTCAATCAGCCCCAGCATTTT | CASSRGLNQPQHF
TRBJ2-7 | TRBD1 | - | TRBV19 | TGTGCCAGTAGTGTCCTATTCGGGACAGGGGACTACGAGCAGTACTTC | CASSVLFGTGDYEQYF
TRBJ2-1 | TRBD2 | - | TRBV27 | TGTGCCAGCAGTCTGCTAGCGGGACAGCAGTTCTTC | CASSLLAGQQFF
TRBJ2-3 | - | few | TRBV18 | TGTGCCAGCTCGTCCCGGGGGATCGGGACAGATACGCAGTATTTT | CASSSRGIGTDTQYF
TRBJ1-1 | TRBD1 | - | TRBV7-2 | TGTGCCAGCAGCCTCCGACAGGGGGTTTACACTGAAGCTTTCTTT | CASSLRQGVYTEAFF
TRBJ2-3 | TRBD2 | - | TRBV10-3 | TGTGCCATCAGTGAGTCGAGTACTAGCGGGAGCACAGATACGCAGTATTTT | CAISESSTSGSTDTQYF